The 25 T cell receptor beta chains given below trace back to one sample, sequenced in a study of blood T cell repertoires in COVID-19. Method: immunoSEQ multiplex PCR; TCRdb's copy keeps in-frame clones and lacks some. The data hold under 200,000 clones, with approximately 77% observed a single time. The sequenced material came from PBMCs or T cells enriched from blood (not recorded which). Every receptor here comes from a man aged 55-75 years who had recovered from COVID-19.

The CDR3 coding sequence is TGTGCCTGGAGTACAGGACACAGCAATCAGCCCCAGCATTTT. Translation gives CAWSTGHSNQPQHF. The rearrangement joins TRBV30 to TRBJ1-5, with D maybe TRBD1 (5 bases). This CDR3 has 14 residues. V was shortened by 2 bases and J by 1 base, with 9 bases between the two germline ends. The germline V gene has CDR1 GTSNPN and CDR2 SVGIG (reference sequence).

The rearrangement joins TRBV28 to TRBJ1-1, with 8 bases that match TRBD1. The J segment lost 5 bases and the V segment lost 2 bases, leaving 7 bases of the junction unmatched. The CDR3 runs to 15 residues. Germline CDR1 reads MDHEN; CDR2 reads SYDVKM. CDR3 amino acids: CASSLPDRVSTEAFF. The DNA of the CDR3 is TGTGCCAGCAGTTTACCGGACAGGGTATCTACTGAAGCTTTCTTT.

This clone was seen a handful of times. The V call is TRBV29-1, the J call TRBJ2-3, with 12 bases aligning to TRBD2. J lost 2 bases, V lost 7 bases, and 7 bases had no gene match. Germline V lookup: CDR1 SQVTM, CDR2 ANQGSEA. CDR3 length equals 15 residues. This CDR3 is CSASTSGGPTDTQYF. CDR3 DNA: TGCAGCGCCTCGACTAGCGGGGGACCCACAGATACGCAGTATTTT.

This clone was observed a handful of times. The chain employs TRBV2 and TRBJ2-1, with D possibly TRBD1 on 6 matching bases. The CDR3 contains 15 residues. Trimming removed 9 bases from V and 1 base from J, with 16 bases in between. The germline gives CDR1 SNHLY, CDR2 FYNNEI. CDR3 nucleotides: TGTGCCAGTCTAGGGGGATCATCATCCTACAATGAGCAGTTCTTC. It encodes CASLGGSSSYNEQFF.

This clone occurred a few times. The rearrangement links TRBV19 to TRBJ1-5, with D perhaps matching TRBD1 (6 bases). V was clipped by 9 bases and J by 6 bases, with 18 bases between them. The CDR3 has 14 amino acids. Germline CDR1 is LNHDA and CDR2 is SQIVND (reference sequence). In DNA, the CDR3 is TGTGCCAGCTCACCGAGTAGGGGGGGTCAGCCCCAGCATTTT. This sequence encodes CASSPSRGGQPQHF.

The table lists this clone with a few counts. This rearrangement joins TRBV24-1 to TRBJ2-3; the D gene is possibly TRBD1 (5 bases). The length of the CDR3 is 15 residues. V lost 9 bases to trimming and J lost 1 base, with 16 bases between them. Germline V gives CDR1 KGHDR, CDR2 SFDVKD. CDR3 sequence (DNA): TGTGCCACCGGTACCAGGGTATTAGGCACAGATACGCAGTATTTT. Protein sequence: CATGTRVLGTDTQYF.

This chain connects TRBV30 to TRBJ1-5; D gene uncertain. CDR1 is GTSNPN, CDR2 SVGIG, per germline (reference sequence). The CDR3 spans 14 residues. Deletions cut 3 bases from V and 4 bases from J, with 13 bases between. The CDR3 reads CAWRPKEKNQPQHF. The CDR3 DNA is TGTGCCTGGAGGCCTAAGGAGAAGAATCAGCCCCAGCATTTT.

The V and J genes are TRBV5-1 and TRBJ1-6; D is uncertain. The germline V and J ends were trimmed by 2 bases and 6 bases, with 9 bases remaining between them. This CDR3 comprises 14 residues. Per the germline V gene, CDR1 is SGHRS and CDR2 is YFSETQ. The CDR3 reads CASSLNPSNSPLHF. CDR3 in DNA: TGCGCCAGCAGCTTAAATCCGTCTAATTCACCCCTCCACTTT. Based on the CDR3 plus reference TRBV5-1 and TRBJ1-6, the full variable domain is KAGVTQTPRYLIKTRGQQVTLSCSPISGHRSVSWYQQTPGQGLQFLFEYFSETQRNKGNFPGRFSGRQFSNSRSEMNVSTLELGDSALYLCASSLNPSNSPLHFGNGTRLTVT.

The chain links TRBV5-1 to TRBJ1-4, with 7 bases fitting TRBD1. V was pared by 3 bases and J by 7 bases, with 9 bases of the junction left unmatched. The CDR3 contains 15 residues. Germline assignment: CDR1 SGHRS and CDR2 YFSETQ. The CDR3 sequence: CASSYVSGGPEKLFF. The CDR3 nucleotides read TGCGCCAGCAGCTACGTGTCAGGGGGACCTGAAAAACTGTTTTTT.

This chain connects TRBV28 to TRBJ2-7; a possible D gene is TRBD2 (7 bases). Between the trimmed V and J ends, which lost 2 bases and 4 bases, there was a span of 12 bases. The germline gives CDR1 MDHEN, CDR2 SYDVKM. The CDR3 totals 14 residues. For the CDR3, the DNA is TGTGCCAGCAGTTTAGGGGGGGGCCGTTACGAGCAGTACTTC. This encodes CASSLGGGRYEQYF.

The chain links TRBV30 to TRBJ1-2; 7 bases are shared with TRBD1. Losses at the gene ends were 5 bases for V and 3 bases for J; bases not matched to a gene: 3. There are 12 residues in the CDR3. The germline CDR1 and CDR2 sequences are GTSNPN and SVGIG (reference sequence). CDR3 amino acids: CAWDRADYGYTF. Here the CDR3 DNA reads TGTGCCTGGGACAGGGCGGACTATGGCTACACCTTC.

Written as DNA, the CDR3 is TGCAGCGTTGAAGGGGGGACAACGGCCAGGGGTACGCAGTATTTT. Its translation: CSVEGGTTARGTQYF. This chain uses TRBV29-1 with TRBJ2-3, with D possibly TRBD1 on 6 matching bases. V lost 1 base and J lost 8, with 19 bases in between. Germline loops: CDR1 SQVTM, CDR2 ANQGSEA. The CDR3 loop spans 15 amino acids.

V gene TRBV6-1 combines with J gene TRBJ1-4, with a weak D call TRBD1 (6 bases). The CDR3 runs to 10 residues. V lost 3 bases to trimming and J lost 16 bases, with 9 bases between them. Germline CDR1 MNHNS, CDR2 SASEGT. CDR3 amino acids: CASSDAQGFF. CDR3 DNA sequence: TGTGCCAGCAGTGACGCACAGGGGTTTTTT.

This clone has only one observation. The J gene is TRBJ2-3, the V gene TRBV3-1 (or the pseudogene TRBV3-2); 11 bases match TRBD1. This CDR3 has 18 amino acids. V shed 3 bases, J shed 5 bases, and the junction held 13 bases outside the gene matches. Germline CDR1 is LGHDT and CDR2 is YNNKEL (reference sequence). CDR3 bases: TGTGCCAGCAGCCAGGGGACAGGGGGGACCTTAGTAGGAGATACGCAGTATTTT. Translation gives CASSQGTGGTLVGDTQYF.

The chain combines TRBV18 with TRBJ1-5; a weak D match, TRBD1 (5 bases). Germline V CDR1 and CDR2: KGHSH, LQKENI. Trimming cost V 9 bases and J 3 bases, with 12 bases left between them. CDR3 length: 13 residues. For the CDR3, the DNA is TGTGCCAGTTGCGACAGCTTCAATCAGCCCCAGCATTTT. Translating it yields CASCDSFNQPQHF.

The rearrangement uses TRBV28 and TRBJ1-1; 8 positions match TRBD1. The CDR3 runs 15 residues. CDR1 is MDHEN, CDR2 SYDVKM, per germline. V shed 1 base and J 7 bases; nucleotides not matched to a gene: 8. The CDR3 sequence: CASSLLPGQGIEAFF. CDR3 nucleotides: TGTGCCAGCAGTTTATTACCCGGACAGGGAATTGAAGCTTTCTTT. Complete variable domain (other parts from reference TRBV28 and TRBJ1-1): DVKVTQSSRYLVKRTGEKVFLECVQDMDHENMFWYRQDPGLGLRLIYFSYDVKMKEKGDIPEGYSVSREKKERFSLILESASTNQTSMYLCASSLLPGQGIEAFFGQGTRLTVV.

The chain carries TRBV23-1 and TRBJ2-7, with TRBD1 matching over 10 bases. TRBV23-1 is an ORF for which the function is uncertain. V shed 4 bases, J shed 5 bases, and the junction held 8 bases outside the gene matches. The CDR3 totals 15 residues. The CDR3 nucleotides are TGCGCCAGCAGTCCCAAGGGACAGGGGATCGACGAGCAGTACTTC. Protein: CASSPKGQGIDEQYF.

The rearrangement joins TRBV28 to TRBJ1-5; 12 bases map to TRBD1. Trimming at V came to 5 bases and at J to 9 bases, leaving 8 bases not matched to a gene. Germline CDR1 and CDR2: MDHEN and SYDVKM. This CDR3 is 15 amino acids long. DNA for the CDR3: TGTGCCAGCAGTATCTCCGGGACAGGGGGCAGGCCCCAGCATTTT. It yields the protein CASSISGTGGRPQHF.

The chain joins TRBV5-1 to TRBJ1-2; D might be TRBD1 (5 bases). Looked up from germline, CDR1 is SGHRS and CDR2 is YFSETQ. V dropped 3 bases and J dropped 6 bases, with 24 bases sitting between them. The CDR3 totals 17 residues. The CDR3, as DNA: TGCGCCAGCAGCTCTCCTACTACAGGTCTGTCGTACGATGGCTACACCTTC. This translates into CASSSPTTGLSYDGYTF.

The CDR3 protein is CATKQGAGDQPQHF. The CDR3 coding sequence is TGTGCCACCAAACAGGGGGCGGGCGATCAGCCCCAGCATTTT. The chain combines TRBV10-3 with TRBJ1-5, with 9 positions matching TRBD1. V dropped 10 bases and J dropped 5; count of bases not matched to a gene: 9. CDR1 and CDR2 (germline): ENHRY, SYGVKD. This CDR3 has 14 amino acids.

CDR3 amino acids: CASRGGSGEYNEQFF. The CDR3, as DNA: TGTGCCAGCAGGGGGGGGAGCGGGGAATACAATGAGCAGTTCTTC. V gene TRBV6-5 combines with J gene TRBJ2-1, with 7 bases lining up with TRBD2. The CDR3 is 15 residues long. The V gene end was trimmed by 6 bases and the J gene end by 4 bases; junction bases not matched to a gene: 9. Germline V gene data show CDR1 as MNHEY and CDR2 as SVGAGI.

This clone has more than one count but fewer than ten. This sequence joins TRBV29-1 and TRBJ2-1; 7 nucleotides match TRBD2. Per the germline V gene, CDR1 is SQVTM and CDR2 is ANQGSEA. V dropped 4 bases and J dropped 9; count of bases not matched to a gene: 9. The CDR3 totals 13 residues. DNA for the CDR3: TGCAGCGTTGCTACTAGCGTTTGGGGTGAGCAGTTCTTC. It translates to CSVATSVWGEQFF.

The V and J genes are TRBV5-1 and TRBJ1-1; D is perhaps TRBD1 (5 bases). V shed 0 bases and J shed 3 bases, with 12 bases lying between them. The CDR3 has 15 residues. Germline CDR1 SGHRS, CDR2 YFSETQ. The CDR3 sequence: CASSLEGLGDTEAFF. The CDR3 bases are TGCGCCAGCAGCTTGGAAGGGCTAGGGGACACTGAAGCTTTCTTT. The whole variable domain, filled in from reference TRBV5-1 and TRBJ1-1, reads KAGVTQTPRYLIKTRGQQVTLSCSPISGHRSVSWYQQTPGQGLQFLFEYFSETQRNKGNFPGRFSGRQFSNSRSEMNVSTLELGDSALYLCASSLEGLGDTEAFFGQGTRLTVV.

This sequence joins TRBV5-1 and TRBJ1-4, with D possibly TRBD1 on 6 matching bases. Trimming pared 2 bases from V and 1 base from J, leaving 12 bases between. The germline CDR1 and CDR2 sequences are SGHRS and YFSETQ. The CDR3 extends over 16 amino acids. The CDR3 region has the DNA TGCGCCAGCAGCTTCAGGGGTTTTGTAACTAATGAAAAACTGTTTTTT. The encoded protein is CASSFRGFVTNEKLFF.

The chain carries TRBV19 and TRBJ1-1; D ambiguous. This CDR3 comprises 14 residues. With 1 base removed from V and 5 bases from J, the gap between germline ends came to 11 bases. Germline CDR1 and CDR2: LNHDA and SQIVND (reference sequence). Here the CDR3 DNA reads TGTGCCAGTAGTATAGCGGGAGATGGGACTGAAGCTTTCTTT. Translation gives CASSIAGDGTEAFF.